This passage covers 2 T cell receptor beta chains from one sample sequenced in a study of spatial heterogeneity in lung cancer (dated by TCRdb to about 2019). This sample's time point label indicates: sample taken at primary tumor resection. Receptor libraries were prepared by 5' RACE. TCRdb shows the sequencer as NextSeq 500. Clones were called with MiXCR by TCRdb after fastp trimmed the public reads at Q25, and only in-frame beta chains were retained. Merged by CDR3 protein, the rows form single entries marked with the most common genes and DNA. This sample holds some 21,000 distinct CDR3 sequences; approximately 4.2% were observed only once. Jointly, the top ten make up 7.4% of the sample. This sample comprised PBMCs, obtained at surgery. The receptors here all came from a male donor with early-stage non-small cell lung cancer.

Judged by abundance, this clonotype is medium-sized. The J gene is TRBJ2-2, the V gene TRBV29-1; D is perhaps TRBD1 (5 bases). Germline-derived CDR1 and CDR2 are SQVTM and ANQGSEA. V was clipped by 2 bases and J by 4 bases, with 5 bases between them. This CDR3 region has 12 residues. The CDR3 spells CSVERGTGELFF. Here the CDR3 DNA reads TGCAGCGTTGAAAGGGGCACCGGGGAGCTGTTTTTT.

This clonotype was detected a few times. The rearrangement uses TRBV12-3 or TRBV12-4 and TRBJ1-4, with D unclear. Deletions cut 3 bases from V and 8 bases from J, with 7 bases between. The CDR3 runs to 12 residues. CDR3 protein: CASSFAGEKLFF. CDR3 DNA sequence: TGTGCCAGCAGTTTTGCAGGAGAAAAACTGTTTTTT.